A selection of T cell receptor beta chains follows, all from one sample in a study of blood T cell dynamics during melanoma immunotherapy. The protocol was immunoSEQ multiplex PCR, while the TCRdb copy is restricted to in-frame clones and leaves out a portion. In the table there are approximately 17,000 clones, 70% to 90% of which are singletons. The source was blood, collected from a patient treated with checkpoint blockade. Receptors were obtained from a human donor with melanoma. The CDR3 runs from the conserved cysteine through the conserved F or W. The order of the fields is clone size, CDR3 length, V gene, D gene, J gene, CDR3 protein, CDR3 DNA. The D gene is left open where the match is weak. The listing skips clone size in some rows; elsewhere it reads once, few, many or a size class.

size: NA
length: 17
V: TRBV27
D: TRBD2
J: TRBJ2-5
CDR3: CASSLKSLGLDQETQYF
DNA: TGTGCCAGCAGTTTAAAATCGTTGGGACTAGACCAAGAGACCCAGTACTTC

size: NA
length: 13
V: TRBV15
D: NA
J: TRBJ2-5
CDR3: CATSRIWDGTQYF
DNA: TGTGCCACCAGCAGGATATGGGATGGGACCCAGTACTTC

size: NA
length: 13
V: TRBV19
D: NA
J: TRBJ2-7
CDR3: CATSGSGIDEQYF
DNA: TGTGCCACCTCAGGGTCCGGGATAGACGAGCAGTACTTC

size: NA
length: 16
V: TRBV4-2
D: TRBD1
J: TRBJ1-1
CDR3: CASSPYFRGLNTEAFF
DNA: TGTGCCAGCAGCCCCTACTTTAGGGGGCTGAACACTGAAGCTTTCTTT

size: NA
length: 19
V: TRBV11-1
D: TRBD2
J: TRBJ2-1
CDR3: CASSLEWGPYSGNYNEQFF
DNA: TGTGCCAGCAGCTTAGAATGGGGGCCGTATAGCGGGAACTACAATGAGCAGTTCTTC

size: NA
length: 16
V: TRBV11-3
D: NA
J: TRBJ2-3
CDR3: CASSFQGDGGTDTQYF
DNA: TGTGCCAGCAGCTTCCAAGGGGACGGGGGCACAGATACGCAGTATTTT

size: NA
length: 17
V: TRBV7-9
D: TRBD2
J: TRBJ2-7
CDR3: CASSQGGGGRPSYEQYF
DNA: TGTGCCAGCAGCCAAGGGGGGGGCGGGAGGCCCTCCTACGAGCAGTACTTC

size: once
length: 14
V: TRBV30
D: TRBD2
J: TRBJ2-3
CDR3: CAWIPGLAFDTQYF
DNA: TGTGCCTGGATCCCGGGACTAGCGTTTGATACGCAGTATTTT

size: NA
length: 12
V: TRBV6-6
D: NA
J: TRBJ1-1
CDR3: CASSLGRTEAFF
DNA: TGTGCCAGCAGTCTGGGTAGGACTGAAGCTTTCTTT

size: NA
length: 14
V: TRBV30
D: NA
J: TRBJ2-3
CDR3: CAWSVAEAQNTQYF
DNA: TGTGCCTGGAGTGTTGCGGAGGCGCAAAATACGCAGTATTTT

size: NA
length: 15
V: TRBV28
D: NA
J: TRBJ1-5
CDR3: CASSPPMQGEQPQHF
DNA: TGTGCCAGCAGTCCCCCGATGCAGGGAGAACAGCCCCAGCATTTT

size: NA
length: 17
V: TRBV6-4
D: NA
J: TRBJ2-6
CDR3: CASSVEGTFSGANVLTF
DNA: TGTGCCAGCAGTGTAGAGGGCACCTTTTCTGGGGCCAACGTCCTGACTTTC

size: NA
length: 16
V: TRBV2
D: TRBD2
J: TRBJ2-6
CDR3: CASSRERGAGANVLTF
DNA: TGTGCCAGCAGTCGCGAGCGGGGGGCTGGGGCCAACGTCCTGACTTTC

size: medium-sized
length: 15
V: TRBV2
D: NA
J: TRBJ1-3
CDR3: CASSEDSSSGNTIYF
DNA: TGTGCCAGCAGTGAAGACAGCAGCTCTGGAAACACCATATATTTT

size: few
length: 16
V: TRBV15
D: TRBD1
J: TRBJ1-5
CDR3: CATSKQGPQSNQPQHF
DNA: TGTGCCACCAGCAAACAGGGGCCCCAGAGCAATCAGCCCCAGCATTTT

size: NA
length: 17
V: TRBV9
D: TRBD2
J: TRBJ2-1
CDR3: CASSPFSGTSVYNEQFF
DNA: TGTGCCAGCAGCCCCTTCTCCGGGACTAGCGTTTACAATGAGCAGTTCTTC

size: NA
length: 15
V: TRBV6-6
D: NA
J: TRBJ2-1
CDR3: CASSATGALRDEQFF
DNA: TGTGCCAGCAGTGCTACCGGGGCGCTGCGCGATGAGCAGTTCTTC

size: NA
length: 17
V: TRBV9
D: TRBD1
J: TRBJ1-1
CDR3: CASSVGPGQGVVTEAFF
DNA: TGTGCCAGCAGCGTAGGCCCGGGACAGGGAGTAGTCACTGAAGCTTTCTTT

size: NA
length: 15
V: TRBV7-2
D: NA
J: TRBJ1-5
CDR3: CASSDTGTRNQPQHF
DNA: TGTGCCAGCAGCGACACCGGGACACGGAATCAGCCCCAGCATTTT

size: NA
length: 16
V: TRBV19
D: NA
J: TRBJ2-7
CDR3: CASTTRGAGGSYEQYF
DNA: TGTGCCAGTACCACTAGGGGGGCAGGGGGATCCTACGAGCAGTACTTC

size: NA
length: 15
V: TRBV11-2
D: NA
J: TRBJ2-5
CDR3: CASSLDPGVVETQYF
DNA: TGTGCCAGCAGCTTAGATCCGGGAGTGGTAGAGACCCAGTACTTC

size: once
length: 16
V: TRBV4-2
D: NA
J: TRBJ1-2
CDR3: CASSQLEARGNYGYTF
DNA: TGTGCCAGCAGCCAATTGGAGGCACGGGGTAACTATGGCTACACCTTC

size: NA
length: 16
V: TRBV5-1
D: NA
J: TRBJ1-3
CDR3: CASSLGPPGAGNTIYF
DNA: TGCGCCAGCAGCTTGGGGCCCCCCGGTGCTGGAAACACCATATATTTT

size: once
length: 14
V: TRBV7-3
D: NA
J: TRBJ1-1
CDR3: CASSGTGPDTEAFF
DNA: TGTGCCAGCAGCGGAACCGGGCCAGACACTGAAGCTTTCTTT

size: NA
length: 14
V: TRBV2
D: NA
J: TRBJ1-5
CDR3: CASRLGSANQPQHF
DNA: TGTGCCAGCAGATTGGGCAGCGCGAATCAGCCCCAGCATTTT

size: once
length: 14
V: TRBV7-2
D: TRBD2
J: TRBJ2-7
CDR3: CASSSRWGGYEQYF
DNA: TGTGCCAGCAGCTCCCGTTGGGGGGGCTACGAGCAGTACTTC

size: NA
length: 12
V: TRBV6-5
D: TRBD1
J: TRBJ2-2
CDR3: CASSQGAGELFF
DNA: TGTGCCAGCAGCCAGGGGGCCGGGGAGCTGTTTTTT

size: once
length: 14
V: TRBV4-2
D: NA
J: TRBJ2-1
CDR3: CASSRNLLGHEQFF
DNA: TGTGCCAGCAGCCGGAACCTCCTAGGACATGAGCAGTTCTTC

size: NA
length: 18
V: TRBV28
D: TRBD1
J: TRBJ2-5
CDR3: CASSLSFLQGSGQETQYF
DNA: TGTGCCAGCAGTTTATCCTTTTTACAGGGGAGTGGGCAAGAGACCCAGTACTTC

size: NA
length: 14
V: TRBV7-9
D: NA
J: TRBJ2-7
CDR3: CASSLVGRAYEQYF
DNA: TGTGCCAGCAGCTTAGTGGGCAGGGCCTACGAGCAGTACTTC

size: NA
length: 16
V: TRBV2
D: TRBD2
J: TRBJ2-5
CDR3: CASSELGLAVQETQYF
DNA: TGTGCCAGCAGTGAACTGGGACTAGCGGTTCAAGAGACCCAGTACTTC

size: NA
length: 15
V: TRBV27
D: NA
J: TRBJ2-7
CDR3: CASSLSGGPTYEQYF
DNA: TGTGCCAGCAGTTTATCTGGCGGTCCCACCTACGAGCAGTACTTC

size: NA
length: 13
V: TRBV5-8
D: TRBD2
J: TRBJ2-7
CDR3: CASSRGLGWEQYF
DNA: TGTGCCAGCAGCCGGGGACTAGGCTGGGAGCAGTACTTC

size: NA
length: 20
V: TRBV10-3
D: TRBD2
J: TRBJ2-1
CDR3: CAISTIGLAGGKSSYNEQFF
DNA: TGTGCCATCAGTACGATAGGACTAGCGGGAGGGAAGAGCTCCTACAATGAGCAGTTCTTC

size: once
length: 13
V: TRBV7-9
D: NA
J: TRBJ2-3
CDR3: CASSLDITDTQYF
DNA: TGTGCCAGCAGCTTAGATATTACTGATACGCAGTATTTT

size: NA
length: 17
V: TRBV27
D: TRBD2
J: TRBJ2-5
CDR3: CASSLSPSGRSPGTQYF
DNA: TGTGCCAGCAGTCTCTCCCCTAGCGGGAGGAGCCCCGGGACCCAGTACTTC

size: NA
length: 14
V: TRBV7-9
D: NA
J: TRBJ2-1
CDR3: CASSLVKGYNEQFF
DNA: TGTGCCAGCAGCTTAGTAAAGGGGTACAATGAGCAGTTCTTC

size: NA
length: 14
V: TRBV7-2
D: NA
J: TRBJ2-5
CDR3: CASSPGGLEETQYF
DNA: TGTGCCAGCAGCCCAGGGGGACTAGAAGAGACCCAGTACTTC

size: NA
length: 16
V: TRBV5-4
D: TRBD2
J: TRBJ2-1
CDR3: CASSSWGGRAYNEQFF
DNA: TGTGCCAGCAGTTCGTGGGGCGGGAGGGCCTACAATGAGCAGTTCTTC

size: NA
length: 14
V: TRBV5-6
D: NA
J: TRBJ1-4
CDR3: CASSSSQGNEKLFF
DNA: TGTGCCAGCAGCTCGAGTCAGGGTAATGAAAAACTGTTTTTT

size: once
length: 11
V: TRBV7-2
D: NA
J: TRBJ2-5
CDR3: CASSAQETQYF
DNA: TGTGCCAGCAGCGCACAAGAGACCCAGTACTTC

size: once
length: 13
V: TRBV6-5
D: NA
J: TRBJ1-1
CDR3: CASSYSRNTEAFF
DNA: TGTGCCAGCAGTTACTCGAGGAACACTGAAGCTTTCTTT

size: once
length: 17
V: TRBV7-6
D: TRBD2
J: TRBJ2-3
CDR3: CASSPRTSGGETDTQYF
DNA: TGTGCCAGCAGCCCAAGGACTAGCGGAGGGGAGACAGATACGCAGTATTTT

size: NA
length: 16
V: TRBV5-1
D: TRBD1
J: TRBJ2-7
CDR3: CASSPRTGGSSYEQYF
DNA: TGCGCCAGCAGCCCTCGGACAGGTGGTAGCTCCTACGAGCAGTACTTC

size: NA
length: 14
V: TRBV13
D: TRBD2
J: TRBJ2-7
CDR3: CASSLSSGRGEQYF
DNA: TGTGCCAGCAGCTTATCTAGCGGGAGAGGCGAGCAGTACTTC

size: few
length: 15
V: TRBV5-1
D: NA
J: TRBJ2-7
CDR3: CASSLGQGERYEQYF
DNA: TGCGCCAGCAGCCTAGGCCAGGGAGAGCGATACGAGCAGTACTTC

size: NA
length: 15
V: TRBV7-2
D: NA
J: TRBJ2-7
CDR3: CASSKGGSGDYEQYF
DNA: TGTGCCAGCAGCAAGGGGGGGAGTGGGGACTACGAGCAGTACTTC

size: NA
length: 15
V: TRBV27
D: NA
J: TRBJ1-2
CDR3: CASTFPGSLNYGYTF
DNA: TGTGCCAGCACCTTCCCTGGCTCGCTAAACTATGGCTACACCTTC

size: once
length: 14
V: TRBV5-6
D: NA
J: TRBJ1-2
CDR3: CASSLAGAGYGYTF
DNA: TGTGCCAGCAGCTTGGCGGGGGCAGGGTATGGCTACACCTTC

size: few
length: 15
V: TRBV19
D: TRBD1
J: TRBJ1-2
CDR3: CASSPGTGGNYGYTF
DNA: TGTGCCAGTAGCCCTGGGACAGGGGGTAACTATGGCTACACCTTC

size: NA
length: 17
V: TRBV2
D: TRBD1
J: TRBJ2-5
CDR3: CASSETGTGVLGETQYF
DNA: TGTGCCAGCAGTGAAACCGGGACAGGGGTATTGGGAGAGACCCAGTACTTC

size: NA
length: 15
V: TRBV7-6
D: TRBD1
J: TRBJ2-7
CDR3: CASSLTLGQGDEQYF
DNA: TGTGCCAGCAGCTTAACCTTAGGACAGGGGGATGAGCAGTACTTC

size: NA
length: 13
V: TRBV10-2
D: NA
J: TRBJ2-2
CDR3: CASSGTYRGELFF
DNA: TGCGCCAGCAGCGGGACTTACCGAGGGGAGCTGTTTTTT

size: NA
length: 16
V: TRBV30
D: TRBD2
J: TRBJ2-3
CDR3: CAWSMLAGGGRYTQYF
DNA: TGTGCCTGGAGTATGCTAGCGGGAGGTGGGCGGTATACGCAGTATTTT

size: NA
length: 15
V: TRBV27
D: TRBD1
J: TRBJ1-6
CDR3: CASSFRTGGNSPLHF
DNA: TGTGCCAGCAGTTTCCGTACAGGGGGAAATTCACCCCTCCACTTT